This T cell receptor (beta chain) is from a study of shared clonotypes between healthy human individuals. Overall study context: Each donor's CD8 memory used one plate, CD8 naive two, each CD4 subset three.

The data were produced by immunoSEQ multiplex PCR, yet TCRdb's version contains in-frame clones alone and is incomplete. The sample contains 640,000 or so clones, about 78% of which appear only once. The sequence was collected from a woman in her 30s in good health. The specimen sequenced was memory CD4+ T cells sorted from blood. Indicated subset: CD45RA-negative fraction.

CDR3 DNA sequence: TGTGCCAGCAGTTTAGCAGCGGTCTCAAGCACAGATACGCAGTATTTT. It encodes CASSLAAVSSTDTQYF. The J gene is TRBJ2-3, the V gene TRBV28, with D perhaps matching TRBD2 (5 bases). Trimming stripped 2 bases from V and 0 bases from J, with 12 bases between. Looked up from germline, CDR1 is MDHEN and CDR2 is SYDVKM. The CDR3 is 16 residues long.